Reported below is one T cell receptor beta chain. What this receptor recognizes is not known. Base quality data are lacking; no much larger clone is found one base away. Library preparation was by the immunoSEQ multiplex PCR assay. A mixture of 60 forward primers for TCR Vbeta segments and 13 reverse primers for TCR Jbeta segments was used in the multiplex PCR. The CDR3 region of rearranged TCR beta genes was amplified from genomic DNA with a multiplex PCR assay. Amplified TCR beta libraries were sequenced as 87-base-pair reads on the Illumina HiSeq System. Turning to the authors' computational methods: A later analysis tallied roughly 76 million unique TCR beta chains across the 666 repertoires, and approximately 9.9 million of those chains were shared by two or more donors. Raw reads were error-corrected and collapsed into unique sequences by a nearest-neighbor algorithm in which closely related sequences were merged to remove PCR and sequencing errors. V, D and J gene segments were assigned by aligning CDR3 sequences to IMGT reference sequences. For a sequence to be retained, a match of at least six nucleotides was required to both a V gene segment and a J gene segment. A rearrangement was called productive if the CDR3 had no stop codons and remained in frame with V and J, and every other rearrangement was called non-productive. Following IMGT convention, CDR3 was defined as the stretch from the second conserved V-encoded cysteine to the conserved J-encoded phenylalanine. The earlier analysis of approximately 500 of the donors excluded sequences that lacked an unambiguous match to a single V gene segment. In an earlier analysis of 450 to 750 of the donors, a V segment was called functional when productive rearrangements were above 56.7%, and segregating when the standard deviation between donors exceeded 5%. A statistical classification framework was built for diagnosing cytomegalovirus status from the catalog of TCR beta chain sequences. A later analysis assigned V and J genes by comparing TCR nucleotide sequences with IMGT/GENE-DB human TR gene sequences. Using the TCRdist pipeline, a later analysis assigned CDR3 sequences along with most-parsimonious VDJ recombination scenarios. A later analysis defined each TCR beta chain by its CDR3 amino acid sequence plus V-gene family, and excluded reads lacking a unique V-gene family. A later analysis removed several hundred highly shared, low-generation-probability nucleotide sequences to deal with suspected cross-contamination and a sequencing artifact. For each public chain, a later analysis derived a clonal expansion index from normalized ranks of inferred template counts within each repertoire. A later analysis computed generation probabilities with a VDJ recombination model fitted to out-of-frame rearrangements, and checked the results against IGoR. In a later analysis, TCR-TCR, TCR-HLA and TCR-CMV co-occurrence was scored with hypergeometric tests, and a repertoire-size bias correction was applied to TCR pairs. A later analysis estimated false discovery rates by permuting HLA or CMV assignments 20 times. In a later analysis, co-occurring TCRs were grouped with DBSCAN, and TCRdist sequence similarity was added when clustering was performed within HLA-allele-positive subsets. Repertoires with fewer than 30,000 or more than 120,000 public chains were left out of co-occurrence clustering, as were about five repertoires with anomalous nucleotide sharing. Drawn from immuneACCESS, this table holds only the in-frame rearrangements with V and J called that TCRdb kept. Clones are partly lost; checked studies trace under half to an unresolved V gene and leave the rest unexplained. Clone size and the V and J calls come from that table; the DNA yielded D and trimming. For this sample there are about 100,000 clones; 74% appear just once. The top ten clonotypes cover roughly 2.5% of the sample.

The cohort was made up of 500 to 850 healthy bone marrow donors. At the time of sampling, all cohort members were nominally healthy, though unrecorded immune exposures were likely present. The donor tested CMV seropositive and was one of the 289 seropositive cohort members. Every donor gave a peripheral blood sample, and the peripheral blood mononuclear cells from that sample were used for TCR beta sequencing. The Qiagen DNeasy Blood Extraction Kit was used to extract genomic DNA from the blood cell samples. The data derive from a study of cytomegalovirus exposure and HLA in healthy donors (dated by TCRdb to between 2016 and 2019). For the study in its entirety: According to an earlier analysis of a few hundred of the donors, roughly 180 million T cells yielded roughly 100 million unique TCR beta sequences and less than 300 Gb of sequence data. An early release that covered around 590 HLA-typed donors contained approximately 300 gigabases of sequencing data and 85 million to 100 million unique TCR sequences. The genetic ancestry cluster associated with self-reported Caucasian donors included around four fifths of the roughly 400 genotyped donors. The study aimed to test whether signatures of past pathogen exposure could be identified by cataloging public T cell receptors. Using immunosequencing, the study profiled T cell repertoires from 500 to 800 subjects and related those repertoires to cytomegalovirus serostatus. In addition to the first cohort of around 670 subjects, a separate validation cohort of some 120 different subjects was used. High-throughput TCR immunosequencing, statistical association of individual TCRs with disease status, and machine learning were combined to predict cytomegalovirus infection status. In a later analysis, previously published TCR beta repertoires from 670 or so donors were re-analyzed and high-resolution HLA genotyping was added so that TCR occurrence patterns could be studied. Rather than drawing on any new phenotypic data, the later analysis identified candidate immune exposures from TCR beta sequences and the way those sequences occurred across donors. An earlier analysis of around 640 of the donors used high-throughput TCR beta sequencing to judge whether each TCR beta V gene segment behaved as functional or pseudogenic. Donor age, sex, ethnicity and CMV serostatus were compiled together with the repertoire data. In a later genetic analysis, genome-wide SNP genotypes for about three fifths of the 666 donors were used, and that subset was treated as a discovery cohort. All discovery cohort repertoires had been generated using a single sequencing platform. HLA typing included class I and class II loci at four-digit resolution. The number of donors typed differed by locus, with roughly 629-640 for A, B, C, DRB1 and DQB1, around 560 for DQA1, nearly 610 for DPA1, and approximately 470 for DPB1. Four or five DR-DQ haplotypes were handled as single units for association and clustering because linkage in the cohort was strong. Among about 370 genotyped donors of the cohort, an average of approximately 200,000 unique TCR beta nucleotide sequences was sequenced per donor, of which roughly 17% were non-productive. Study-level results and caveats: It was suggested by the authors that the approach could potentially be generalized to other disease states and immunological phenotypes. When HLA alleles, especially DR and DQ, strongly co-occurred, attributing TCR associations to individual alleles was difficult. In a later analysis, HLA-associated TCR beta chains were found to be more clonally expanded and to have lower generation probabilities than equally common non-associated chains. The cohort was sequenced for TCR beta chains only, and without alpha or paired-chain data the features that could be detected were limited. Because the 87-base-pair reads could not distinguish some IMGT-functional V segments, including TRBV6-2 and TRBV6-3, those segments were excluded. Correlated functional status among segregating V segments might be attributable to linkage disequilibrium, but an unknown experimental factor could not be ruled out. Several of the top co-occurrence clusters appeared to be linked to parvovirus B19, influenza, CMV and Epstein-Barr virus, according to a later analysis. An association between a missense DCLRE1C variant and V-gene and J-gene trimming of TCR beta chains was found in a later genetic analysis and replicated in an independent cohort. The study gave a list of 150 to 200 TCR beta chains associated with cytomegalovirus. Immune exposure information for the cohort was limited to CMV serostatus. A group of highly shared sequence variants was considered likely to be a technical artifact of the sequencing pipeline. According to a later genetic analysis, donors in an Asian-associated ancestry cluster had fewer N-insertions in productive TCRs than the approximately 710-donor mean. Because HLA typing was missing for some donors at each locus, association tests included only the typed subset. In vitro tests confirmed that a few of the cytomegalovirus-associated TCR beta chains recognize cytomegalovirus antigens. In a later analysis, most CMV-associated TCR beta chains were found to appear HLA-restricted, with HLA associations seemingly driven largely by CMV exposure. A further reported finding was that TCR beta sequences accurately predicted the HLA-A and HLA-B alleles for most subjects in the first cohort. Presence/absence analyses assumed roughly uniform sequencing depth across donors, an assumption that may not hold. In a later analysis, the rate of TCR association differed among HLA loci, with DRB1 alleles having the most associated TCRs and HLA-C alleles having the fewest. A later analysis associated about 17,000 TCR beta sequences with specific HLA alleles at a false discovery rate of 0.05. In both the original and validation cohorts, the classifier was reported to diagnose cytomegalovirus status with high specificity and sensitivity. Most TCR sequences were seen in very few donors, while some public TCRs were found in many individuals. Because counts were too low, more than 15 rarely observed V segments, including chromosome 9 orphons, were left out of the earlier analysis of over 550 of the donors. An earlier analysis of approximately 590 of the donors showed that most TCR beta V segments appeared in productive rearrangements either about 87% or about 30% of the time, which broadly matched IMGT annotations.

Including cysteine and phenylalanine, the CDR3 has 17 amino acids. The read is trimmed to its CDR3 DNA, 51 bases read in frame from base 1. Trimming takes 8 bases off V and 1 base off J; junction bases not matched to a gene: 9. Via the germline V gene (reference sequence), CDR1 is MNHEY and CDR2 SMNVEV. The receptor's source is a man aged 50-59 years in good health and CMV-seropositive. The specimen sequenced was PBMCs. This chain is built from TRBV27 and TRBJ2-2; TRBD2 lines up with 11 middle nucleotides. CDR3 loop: CASYRLAGGLNTGELFF. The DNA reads TGTGCCAGCTACCGCCTAGCGGGGGGTCTGAACACCGGGGAGCTGTTTTTT.